Listed here is a single T cell receptor (beta chain). What it binds is not known. This entry comes from a study of cytomegalovirus exposure and HLA in healthy donors. The overall study: HLA-typed donors contributed around 85 million unique TCRs, which were held in an early data release.

PCR amplification relied on 60 Vbeta primers (plus 13 Jbeta primers). Assay: immunoSEQ multiplex PCR; the TCRdb copy retains only in-frame clones and omits some. The repertoire holds 160,000 or so clones, with 70% to 80% as singletons. Overall study findings and caveats: Certain sequence variants were highly shared and formed a cluster, and this cluster was likely a sequencing artifact. For most subjects, TCR beta sequences were reported to predict HLA-A and HLA-B alleles with accuracy. Later analysis identified about 17,000 TCR beta sequences associated with HLA alleles, using a false discovery rate threshold of 0.05.

The ends lost 0 bases at V and 5 bases at J; junction bases unmatched: 8. The CDR3 sequence is 17 residues long. CDR1 is SGHNT and CDR2 is YYREEE in the germline V gene (reference sequence). The sequenced sample consisted of PBMCs. This sequence originates from a man in his 60s in good health and CMV-seronegative. This sequence joins TRBV5-4 and TRBJ2-2; TRBD2 aligns across 9 bases. The CDR3 reads CASSLARGGALTGELFF. DNA of the CDR3: TGTGCCAGCAGCTTGGCCCGCGGGGGGGCCCTTACCGGGGAGCTGTTTTTT.